This T cell receptor beta chain was found in a study of Ad26.COV2.S vaccination and SARS-CoV-2 variants. The sample's treatment: some 20 received Ad26.COV2.S at low or high dose, single or two shots; several received placebo; per-sample allocation not given. Specimen acquisition occurred on day 63 following the initial vaccine or placebo injection. Sequencing used immunoSEQ multiplex PCR; TCRdb keeps in-frame clones, though not all of them. The data show fewer than 400,000 clones, with roughly nine tenths seen just once and about 5.4% held by the top ten. Germline V CDR1 and CDR2: SGDLS, YYNGEE. This CDR3 is built from 14 residues. Trimming took 6 bases from V and 1 from J; bases not matched to a gene: 6.

This sequence originates from a person aged 18-65 years who received the Ad26.COV2.S COVID-19 vaccine or a placebo. Sequences were derived from peripheral blood, sampled in a trial of Ad26.COV2.S vaccine versus placebo. V and J are TRBV9 and TRBJ1-1; 7 positions agree with TRBD1. CDR3 amino acids: CASNDRDRNTEAFF. CDR3 in DNA: TGTGCCAGCAACGACCGGGACAGGAACACTGAAGCTTTCTTT.